This TCR beta chain was sequenced for a study of resident and recirculating memory T cells in vitiligo. Turning to the study itself: Shave-biopsy epidermis from lesional and nonlesional skin was sequenced alongside PBMCs.

Trimming removed 5 bases from V and 0 bases from J, with 17 bases in between. The CDR3 totals 17 residues. Germline CDR1 is KGHSH and CDR2 is LQKENI. Here immunoSEQ multiplex PCR was the method, and the copy in TCRdb shows in-frame clones only, minus some. The sample consists of tens of thousands of clones, about 90% of them appearing once. Only one count was recorded for this clone. Its target is unknown. Study conclusions and caveats: No unique dominant TCR clone was found in vitiligo lesions.

This clonotype was obtained from a male donor with vitiligo. The chain has TRBV18 and TRBJ2-4; perhaps TRBD1 as D (6 bases). The specimen sequenced was blood. The CDR3 sequence: CASSNSRTARAKNIQYF. In DNA form, the CDR3 reads TGTGCCAGCTCAAACAGCCGGACAGCAAGAGCCAAAAACATTCAGTACTTC. Based on the CDR3 plus reference TRBV18 and TRBJ2-4, the full variable domain is NAGVMQNPRHLVRRRGQEARLRCSPMKGHSHVYWYRQLPEEGLKFMVYLQKENIIDESGMPKERFSAEFPKEGPSILRIQQVVRGDSAAYFCASSNSRTARAKNIQYFGAGTRLSVL.